The 5 T cell receptor beta chains below were found in one sample sequenced in a study of blood T cells in healthy people across ages. A sample-barcoded 5' primer and a J-beta primer mix were used in a second PCR of roughly 6 to 11 cycles. A single record per CDR3 protein comes from TCRdb applying MiXCR to the 5' RACE reads. The repertoire holds 450,000 to 700,000 distinct CDR3 sequences, with 27% as singletons. The sample was blood. The receptors come from a woman aged 70-85 years in good health.

This clonotype was seen only a few times. The chain is built from TRBV29-1 and TRBJ2-7; TRBD1 might be the D (6 bases). The V end lost 4 bases, the J end lost 1 base, and 14 bases lay between the germline ends. The germline V gene has CDR1 SQVTM and CDR2 ANQGSEA. This CDR3 is 14 amino acids long. The CDR3 DNA is TGCAGCGTTGTTGGGCAGGGGAATTCCTACGAGCAGTACTTC. This sequence encodes CSVVGQGNSYEQYF.

J is TRBJ1-2 and V is TRBV5-6; D is possibly TRBD1 (5 bases). This CDR3 comprises 13 residues. Germline V lookup: CDR1 SGHDT, CDR2 YYEEEE. Trimming stripped 4 bases from V and 8 bases from J, with 15 bases between. The DNA for the CDR3 is TGTGCCAGCAGCCTGAAGGGGTTCCGAGGCTACACCTTC. As protein: CASSLKGFRGYTF.

This chain connects TRBV7-9 to TRBJ1-2; tentatively, D is TRBD1 (5 bases). Trimming stripped 1 base from V and 9 bases from J, with 15 bases between. The CDR3 spans 14 residues. The V gene's germline CDR1 is SEHNR and CDR2 FQNEAQ (reference sequence). The CDR3 spells CASSLEGGAASYTF. CDR3 DNA sequence: TGTGCCAGCAGCTTAGAAGGAGGGGCGGCGAGCTACACCTTC.

The rearrangement links TRBV11-2 to TRBJ2-3; perhaps TRBD2 as D (6 bases). The V end was cut by 1 base, the J end by 5 bases, with 19 bases between. Germline CDR1 reads SGHAT; CDR2 reads FQNNGV. The CDR3 spans 17 residues. Here the CDR3 reads CASSLAVGLASGDTQYF. Written as DNA, the CDR3 is TGTGCCAGCAGCTTAGCTGTTGGGCTAGCGAGTGGAGATACGCAGTATTTT.

This clonotype was observed a handful of times. V gene TRBV5-1 combines with J gene TRBJ2-7; 10 nucleotides line up with TRBD1. Germline V lookup: CDR1 SGHRS, CDR2 YFSETQ. This CDR3 spans 15 amino acids. The V gene end was trimmed by 4 bases and the J gene end by 0 bases; junction bases not matched to a gene: 4. Written as DNA, the CDR3 is TGCGCCAGCAGCGGAGACAGGGGGCCCTCCTACGAGCAGTACTTC. It yields the protein CASSGDRGPSYEQYF. The variable domain in full, with the rest retrieved from reference TRBV5-1 and TRBJ2-7, is KAGVTQTPRYLIKTRGQQVTLSCSPISGHRSVSWYQQTPGQGLQFLFEYFSETQRNKGNFPGRFSGRQFSNSRSEMNVSTLELGDSALYLCASSGDRGPSYEQYFGPGTRLTVT.